These T cell receptor beta chains were read from a single sample in a study of cytomegalovirus exposure and HLA in healthy donors. The repertoire was sequenced with immunoSEQ multiplex PCR; TCRdb's copy has only in-frame clones and lacks some. The sample lists 100,000 or so clones, 80% occurring once. Source material: PBMCs. These receptors were collected from a man younger than 40 in good health and CMV-seropositive. The CDR3 runs from the conserved cysteine through the conserved F or W. D genes are given only for firm matches. Size is stated for part of the rows, as once, few or many counts, or as a class when the clone is expanded.

j_call | v_call | clone_size | d_call | cdr3_aa | cdr3_nt
TRBJ1-4 | TRBV7-2 | . | . | CASRAMKGNEKLFF | TGTGCCAGCAGAGCAATGAAGGGGAATGAAAAACTGTTTTTT
TRBJ2-1 | TRBV6-4 | . | . | CASSPTTEGNNEQFF | TGTGCCAGCAGTCCAACTACTGAGGGTAACAATGAGCAGTTCTTC
TRBJ1-5 | TRBV6-1 | . | TRBD1 | CASMSRDRDQPQHF | TGTGCCAGCATGTCACGGGACAGGGATCAGCCCCAGCATTTT
TRBJ1-4 | TRBV19 | . | . | CASAAVANEKLFF | TGTGCCAGCGCGGCGGTAGCTAATGAAAAACTGTTTTTT
TRBJ1-1 | TRBV4-1 | . | . | CASSPLGSGNTEAFF | TGCGCCAGCAGCCCATTGGGTTCAGGAAACACTGAAGCTTTCTTT
TRBJ2-7 | TRBV5-1 | . | TRBD1 | CASSLGPGGDEQYF | TGCGCCAGCAGCTTGGGCCCAGGGGGCGACGAGCAGTACTTC
TRBJ1-2 | TRBV4-3 | . | TRBD1 | CASSQPRGQGALGGYTF | TGCGCCAGCAGCCAACCCAGGGGACAGGGGGCCCTCGGGGGCTACACCTTC
TRBJ2-7 | TRBV6-5 | . | . | CASSQWRGFYEQYF | TGTGCCAGCAGTCAGTGGCGGGGTTTCTACGAGCAGTACTTC
TRBJ2-1 | TRBV5-5 | few | TRBD1 | CASRPRDSVYNEQFF | TGTGCCAGCAGACCACGGGACAGCGTATACAATGAGCAGTTCTTC
TRBJ2-2 | TRBV30 | . | . | CAWSWGPNTGELFF | TGTGCCTGGAGTTGGGGGCCGAACACCGGGGAGCTGTTTTTT
TRBJ2-5 | TRBV30 | . | TRBD2 | CAWSVALSSGVSGTQYF | TGTGCCTGGAGTGTAGCCTTGTCTAGCGGGGTGAGCGGGACCCAGTACTTC
TRBJ2-1 | TRBV27 | . | . | CASSEAYNEQFF | TGTGCCAGCAGTGAGGCCTACAATGAGCAGTTCTTC
TRBJ1-2 | TRBV6-4 | . | . | CASSEGRGSGYTF | TGTGCCAGCAGTGAGGGACGGGGGAGCGGCTACACCTTC
TRBJ1-2 | TRBV6-5 | . | . | CASSSAQQWDYGYTF | TGTGCCAGCAGTTCGGCCCAACAGTGGGACTATGGCTACACCTTC
TRBJ1-5 | TRBV4-3 | . | . | CASSQERLGVSSRNQPQHF | TGCGCCAGCAGCCAAGAGAGGTTAGGGGTTAGCAGTCGCAATCAGCCCCAGCATTTT
TRBJ1-6 | TRBV7-8 | once | . | CASSLAQRGSPLHF | TGTGCCAGCAGCTTAGCGCAAAGGGGTTCACCCCTCCACTTT
TRBJ2-1 | TRBV2 | . | TRBD2 | CASSGGDPSYNEQFF | TGTGCCAGCAGCGGGGGGGACCCCTCCTACAATGAGCAGTTCTTC
TRBJ2-6 | TRBV5-1 | few | TRBD1 | CASHRDRETGANVLTF | TGCGCCAGCCACCGGGACAGGGAAACTGGGGCCAACGTCCTGACTTTC
TRBJ2-2 | TRBV10-3 | . | TRBD2 | CAISVAGGYTTGELFF | TGTGCCATCAGTGTAGCGGGGGGCTATACAACCGGGGAGCTGTTTTTT
TRBJ1-6 | TRBV28 | . | . | CASSTWTPNSPLHF | TGTGCCAGCTCTACCTGGACACCTAATTCACCCCTCCACTTT
TRBJ2-7 | TRBV9 | . | TRBD2 | CASSVGGRGGTYEQYF | TGTGCCAGCAGCGTGGGTGGCCGGGGGGGGACCTACGAGCAGTACTTC
TRBJ1-3 | TRBV5-1 | . | TRBD1 | CASSLVGQERSGNTIYF | TGCGCCAGCAGCTTGGTTGGACAGGAAAGGTCTGGAAACACCATATATTTT
TRBJ2-3 | TRBV29-1 | . | . | CSVRWAYSWADTQYF | TGCAGCGTTCGCTGGGCCTATTCATGGGCAGATACGCAGTATTTT
TRBJ2-7 | TRBV4-1 | . | . | CASSQRSDRREGEQYF | TGCGCCAGCAGCCAAAGATCGGACAGAAGGGAGGGCGAGCAGTACTTC
TRBJ2-3 | TRBV7-3 | . | TRBD2 | CASSPGLAGGTDTQYF | TGTGCCAGCAGCCCAGGGTTAGCGGGGGGCACAGATACGCAGTATTTT
TRBJ2-5 | TRBV6-1 | . | . | CASRKSAAEKETQYF | TGTGCCAGCAGGAAATCCGCGGCGGAAAAAGAGACCCAGTACTTC
TRBJ2-7 | TRBV5-1 | . | TRBD1 | CASSLGQGSYEQYF | TGCGCCAGCAGCTTGGGACAGGGATCCTACGAGCAGTACTTC
TRBJ2-3 | TRBV5-1 | . | . | CASSLAEGLSTGDTQYF | TGCGCCAGCAGCTTGGCCGAGGGACTCTCTACGGGAGATACGCAGTATTTT
TRBJ1-1 | TRBV18 | few | TRBD1 | CASSDRGMNTEAFF | TGTGCCAGCTCCGACAGGGGAATGAACACTGAAGCTTTCTTT
TRBJ1-2 | TRBV6-1 | . | . | CASSEGREDGYTF | TGTGCCAGCAGTGAGGGCAGGGAGGATGGCTACACCTTC
TRBJ2-3 | TRBV5-1 | . | . | CASSPGGRTDTQYF | TGCGCCAGCAGCCCCGGGGGACGCACAGATACGCAGTATTTT
TRBJ2-7 | TRBV19 | . | . | CASSIGSEQYF | TGTGCCAGTAGTATTGGTAGCGAGCAGTACTTC
TRBJ2-7 | TRBV11-2 | . | . | CASSLGGGSEQYF | TGTGCCAGCAGCTTAGGAGGAGGTAGCGAGCAGTACTTC
TRBJ2-7 | TRBV6-1 | . | TRBD1 | CASSWTGSIYEQYF | TGTGCCAGCAGTTGGACAGGGTCTATCTACGAGCAGTACTTC
TRBJ1-2 | TRBV23-1 | . | TRBD1 | CASSQSGEGGGYTF | TGCGCCAGCAGTCAATCGGGGGAAGGGGGCGGCTACACCTTC
TRBJ1-4 | TRBV9 | . | . | CASSPNSGFGEKLFF | TGTGCCAGCAGCCCAAACAGCGGGTTCGGCGAAAAACTGTTTTTT
TRBJ2-7 | TRBV7-2 | . | . | CASSLGGPREQYF | TGTGCCAGCAGCTTGGGAGGCCCTCGCGAGCAGTACTTC
TRBJ1-5 | TRBV6-1 | . | . | CASSGQGGVVYQPQHF | TGTGCCAGCAGTGGTCAGGGTGGGGTTGTATATCAGCCCCAGCATTTT
TRBJ1-4 | TRBV28 | once | . | CASSSPGATNEKLFF | TGTGCCAGCAGTTCTCCGGGAGCAACTAATGAAAAACTGTTTTTT
TRBJ1-3 | TRBV5-1 | . | . | CASSLAPGSGNTIYF | TGCGCCAGCAGCTTGGCCCCAGGGTCTGGAAACACCATATATTTT
TRBJ2-7 | TRBV5-6 | . | . | CASSLNPGFYEQYF | TGTGCCAGCAGCTTGAATCCGGGGTTTTACGAGCAGTACTTC
TRBJ1-4 | TRBV30 | . | . | CAWSTMTPSEKLFF | TGTGCCTGGAGTACCATGACTCCGAGTGAAAAACTGTTTTTT
TRBJ2-3 | TRBV19 | . | TRBD2 | CASSRVAGGTDTQYF | TGTGCCAGTAGTAGGGTAGCGGGGGGCACAGATACGCAGTATTTT
TRBJ2-5 | TRBV27 | . | TRBD1 | CASSPGQVSWFQETQYF | TGTGCCAGCAGTCCCGGACAGGTCTCTTGGTTCCAAGAGACCCAGTACTTC
TRBJ2-7 | TRBV18 | . | . | CASSQSAGYGSYEQYF | TGTGCCAGCTCACAGTCGGCAGGTTATGGGTCCTACGAGCAGTACTTC
TRBJ1-2 | TRBV5-6 | . | TRBD1 | CASSHRPRQGHYGYTF | TGTGCCAGCAGCCACCGTCCCCGACAGGGCCACTATGGCTACACCTTC
TRBJ1-1 | TRBV27 | . | . | CASSLIPGANTEAFF | TGTGCCAGCAGTTTAATTCCAGGGGCAAACACTGAAGCTTTCTTT
TRBJ1-6 | TRBV5-1 | once | TRBD1 | CASSTGTALYNSPLHF | TGCGCCAGCAGTACCGGGACAGCCCTCTATAATTCACCCCTCCACTTT
TRBJ2-7 | TRBV5-1 | . | TRBD2 | CASSLEASGVYEQYF | TGCGCCAGCAGCTTGGAGGCTAGCGGGGTCTACGAGCAGTACTTC
TRBJ1-1 | TRBV18 | once | TRBD1 | CASSRQGVGDTEAFF | TGTGCCAGCTCCCGACAGGGGGTGGGAGACACTGAAGCTTTCTTT
TRBJ1-2 | TRBV4-2 | . | . | CASSHVGLGGAEGYTF | TGTGCCAGCAGCCACGTTGGTCTCGGGGGGGCTGAAGGCTACACCTTC
TRBJ1-2 | TRBV27 | few | TRBD1 | CASSFLGGQGSSGYTF | TGTGCCAGCAGTTTCCTTGGAGGACAGGGTTCATCTGGCTACACCTTC
TRBJ2-3 | TRBV20-1 | . | . | CSAGRTDTQYF | TGCAGTGCTGGGAGGACAGATACGCAGTATTTT
TRBJ1-6 | TRBV5-1 | . | TRBD1 | CASSLAFETGASSPLHF | TGCGCCAGCAGCTTGGCCTTTGAAACAGGGGCCTCTTCACCCCTCCACTTT
TRBJ1-6 | TRBV4-3 | . | . | CASSQEGYLGGGSPLHF | TGCGCCAGCAGCCAAGAAGGTTACCTCGGGGGTGGTTCACCCCTCCACTTT
TRBJ1-3 | TRBV5-5 | . | . | CASSLENRAGGNTIYF | TGTGCCAGCAGCTTGGAAAACAGGGCTGGAGGAAACACCATATATTTT
TRBJ2-5 | TRBV5-4 | . | . | CASSFPDSQETQYF | TGTGCCAGCAGCTTCCCGGACAGCCAAGAGACCCAGTACTTC
TRBJ2-3 | TRBV5-6 | few | . | CASSLVVAGAADTQYF | TGTGCCAGCAGCTTGGTTGTTGCGGGGGCGGCAGATACGCAGTATTTT
TRBJ1-5 | TRBV19 | . | . | CASSITGNQPQHF | TGTGCCAGTAGTATAACCGGGAATCAGCCCCAGCATTTT
TRBJ2-7 | TRBV19 | . | TRBD1 | CASSIVGQGIYEQYF | TGTGCCAGTAGTATAGTGGGACAGGGTATCTACGAGCAGTACTTC